This section outlines one TCR beta chain sequence together with its context. Authors' analysis steps: By means of reference gene primer amplification, nucleated cell counts were estimated. Measured with immunoSEQ multiplex PCR; TCRdb has only the in-frame clones, and not every one. V, J and clone size were drawn from that table, and D and trimming were deduced from the DNA. The sample shows around 240,000 clones, roughly 82% of them seen only once. The data were obtained in a study of blood T cell repertoires in COVID-19. Across the whole study: Some COVID-19 samples were acute and others convalescent; all came from the United States, Italy and Spain. The analysed material was cDNA or gDNA that came from T cells, B-cell-depleted T cells, or PBMCs.

J lost 4 bases, V lost 5 bases, and 9 bases had no gene match. The CDR3 has 15 residues. Germline V lookup: CDR1 MNHEY, CDR2 SMNVEV (reference sequence). The source of this sequence is a woman aged 40 to 50 who had recovered from COVID-19. The rearrangement joins TRBV27 to TRBJ2-7, with 9 bases that match TRBD2. The sample was peripheral blood. Here the CDR3 reads CASSKSAGGQYEQYF. CDR3 nucleotide sequence: TGTGCCAGCAGTAAATCTGCGGGGGGGCAATACGAGCAGTACTTC.